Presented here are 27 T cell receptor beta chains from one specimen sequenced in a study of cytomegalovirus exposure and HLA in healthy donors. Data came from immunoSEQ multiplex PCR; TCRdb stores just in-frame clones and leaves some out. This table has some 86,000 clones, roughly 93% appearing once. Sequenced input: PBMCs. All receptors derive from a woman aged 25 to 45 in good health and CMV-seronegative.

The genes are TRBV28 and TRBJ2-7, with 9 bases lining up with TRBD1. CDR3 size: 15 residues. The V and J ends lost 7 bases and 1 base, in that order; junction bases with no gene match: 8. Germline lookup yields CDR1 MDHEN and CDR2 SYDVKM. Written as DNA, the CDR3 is TGTGCCAGCATCCCGGGACAGGGCCTTTCCTACGAGCAGTACTTC. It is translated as CASIPGQGLSYEQYF.

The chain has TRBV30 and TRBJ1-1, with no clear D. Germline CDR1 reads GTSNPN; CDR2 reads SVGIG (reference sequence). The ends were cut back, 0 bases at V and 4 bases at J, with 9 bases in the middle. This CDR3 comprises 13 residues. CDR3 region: CAWSVAGSTEAFF. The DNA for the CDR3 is TGTGCCTGGAGTGTAGCGGGTAGCACTGAAGCTTTCTTT.

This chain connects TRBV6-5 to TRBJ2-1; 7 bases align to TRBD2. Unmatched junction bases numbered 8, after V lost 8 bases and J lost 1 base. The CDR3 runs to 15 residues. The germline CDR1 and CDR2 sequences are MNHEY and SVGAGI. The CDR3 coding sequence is TGTGCCAGCGGGGGGGGAACGGGGTCCTACAATGAGCAGTTCTTC. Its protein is CASGGGTGSYNEQFF.

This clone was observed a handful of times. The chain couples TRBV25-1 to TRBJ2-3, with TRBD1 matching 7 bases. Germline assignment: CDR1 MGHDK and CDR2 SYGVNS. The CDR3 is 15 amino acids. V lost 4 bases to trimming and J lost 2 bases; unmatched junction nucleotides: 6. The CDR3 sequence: CASSGNRGLTDTQYF. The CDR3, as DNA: TGTGCCAGCAGTGGCAACAGGGGCCTCACAGATACGCAGTATTTT. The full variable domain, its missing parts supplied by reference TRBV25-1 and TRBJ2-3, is EADIYQTPRYLVIGTGKKITLECSQTMGHDKMYWYQQDPGMELHLIHYSYGVNSTEKGDLSSESTVSRIRTEHFPLTLESARPSHTSQYLCASSGNRGLTDTQYFGPGTRLTVL.

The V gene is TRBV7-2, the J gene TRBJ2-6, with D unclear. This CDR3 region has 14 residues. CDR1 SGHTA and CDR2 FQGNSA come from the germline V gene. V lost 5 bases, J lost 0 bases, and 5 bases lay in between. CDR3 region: CASSLRSGANVLTF. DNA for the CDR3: TGTGCCAGCAGCCTACGCTCTGGGGCCAACGTCCTGACTTTC.

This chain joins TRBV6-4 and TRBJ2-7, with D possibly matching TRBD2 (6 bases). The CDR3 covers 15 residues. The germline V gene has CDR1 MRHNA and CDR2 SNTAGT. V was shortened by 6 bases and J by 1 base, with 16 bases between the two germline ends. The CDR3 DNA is TGTGCCAGCAGCTCTTTTAGGACTACATCCTACGAGCAGTACTTC. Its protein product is CASSSFRTTSYEQYF.

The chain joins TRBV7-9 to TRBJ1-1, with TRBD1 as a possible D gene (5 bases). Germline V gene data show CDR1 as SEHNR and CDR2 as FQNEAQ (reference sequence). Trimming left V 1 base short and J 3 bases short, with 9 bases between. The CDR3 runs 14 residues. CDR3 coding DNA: TGTGCCAGCAGCTTAGGGCAGGGTGACACTGAAGCTTTCTTT. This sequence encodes CASSLGQGDTEAFF.

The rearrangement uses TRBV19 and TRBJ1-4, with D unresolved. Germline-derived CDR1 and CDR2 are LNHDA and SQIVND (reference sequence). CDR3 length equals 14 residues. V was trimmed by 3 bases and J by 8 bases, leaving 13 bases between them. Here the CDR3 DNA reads TGTGCCAGTAGTATTGAGGGTCTGGGAGAAAAACTGTTTTTT. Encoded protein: CASSIEGLGEKLFF.

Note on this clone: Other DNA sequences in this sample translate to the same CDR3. In nucleotides, the CDR3 is TGTGCCAGCACCCAGCGGAGGTACGAGCAGTACTTC. Its protein is CASTQRRYEQYF. The V call is TRBV12-1, the J call TRBJ2-7; TRBD2 is the table's D call, not checked against the DNA. TRBV12-1 is noted as a pseudogene. There are 12 residues in the CDR3.

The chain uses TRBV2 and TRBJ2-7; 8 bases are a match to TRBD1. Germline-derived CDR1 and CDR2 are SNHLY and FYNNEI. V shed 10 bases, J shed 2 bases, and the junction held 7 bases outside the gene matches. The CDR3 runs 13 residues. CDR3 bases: TGTGCCACCCGGACAGGGCTTGCCTACGAGCAGTACTTC. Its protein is CATRTGLAYEQYF.

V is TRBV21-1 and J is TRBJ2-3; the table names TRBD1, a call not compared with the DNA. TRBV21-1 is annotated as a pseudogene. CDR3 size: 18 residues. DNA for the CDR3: TGTGCCAGCAGCAAACGACGAATGGGACAGTTGAGGAGAGATACGCAGTATTTT. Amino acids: CASSKRRMGQLRRDTQYF.

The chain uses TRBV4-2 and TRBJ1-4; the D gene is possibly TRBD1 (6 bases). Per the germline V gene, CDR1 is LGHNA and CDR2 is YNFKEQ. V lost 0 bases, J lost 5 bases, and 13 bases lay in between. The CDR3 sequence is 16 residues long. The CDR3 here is CASSQERTVANEKLFF. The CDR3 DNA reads TGTGCCAGCAGCCAAGAGAGGACAGTGGCGAATGAAAAACTGTTTTTT.

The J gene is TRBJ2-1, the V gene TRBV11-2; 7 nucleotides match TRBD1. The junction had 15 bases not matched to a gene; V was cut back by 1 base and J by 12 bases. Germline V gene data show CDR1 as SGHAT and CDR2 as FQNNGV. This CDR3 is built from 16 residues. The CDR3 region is CASSLALLQGERRQFF. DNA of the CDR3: TGTGCCAGCAGCTTAGCCCTCCTCCAGGGGGAGCGGAGGCAGTTCTTC.

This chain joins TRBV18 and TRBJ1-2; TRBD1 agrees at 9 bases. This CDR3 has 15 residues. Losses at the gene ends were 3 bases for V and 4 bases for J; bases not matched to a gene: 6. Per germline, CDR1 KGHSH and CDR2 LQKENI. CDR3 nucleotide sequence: TGTGCCAGCTCACCTGAGGTACAGGGGGCCTATGGCTACACCTTC. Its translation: CASSPEVQGAYGYTF.

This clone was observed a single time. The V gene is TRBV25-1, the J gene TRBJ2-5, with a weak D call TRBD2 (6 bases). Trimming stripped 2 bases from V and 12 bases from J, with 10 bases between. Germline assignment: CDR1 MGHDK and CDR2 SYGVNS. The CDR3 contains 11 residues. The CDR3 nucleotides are TGTGCCAGCAGTGAACGGGGGTCCGAGTACTTC. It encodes CASSERGSEYF.

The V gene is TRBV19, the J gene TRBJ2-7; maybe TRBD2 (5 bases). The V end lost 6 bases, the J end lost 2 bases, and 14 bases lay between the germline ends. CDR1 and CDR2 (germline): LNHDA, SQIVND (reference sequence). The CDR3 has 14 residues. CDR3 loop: CASRLAVPPYEQYF. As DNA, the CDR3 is TGTGCCAGTAGGCTAGCCGTCCCTCCCTACGAGCAGTACTTC.

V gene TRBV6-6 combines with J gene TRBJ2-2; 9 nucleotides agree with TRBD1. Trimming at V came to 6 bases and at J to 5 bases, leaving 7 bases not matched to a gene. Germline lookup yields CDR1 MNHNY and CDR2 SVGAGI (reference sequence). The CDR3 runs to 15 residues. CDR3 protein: CASSSGQGRTGELFF. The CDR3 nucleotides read TGTGCCAGCAGCTCTGGACAGGGGAGAACCGGGGAGCTGTTTTTT.

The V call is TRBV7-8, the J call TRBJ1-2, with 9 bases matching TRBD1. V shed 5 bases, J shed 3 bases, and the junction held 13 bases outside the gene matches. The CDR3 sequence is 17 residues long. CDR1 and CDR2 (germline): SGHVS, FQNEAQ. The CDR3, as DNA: TGTGCCAGCAGCCCGGGACAGGGACTCGATGCCCACTATGGCTACACCTTC. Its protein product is CASSPGQGLDAHYGYTF.

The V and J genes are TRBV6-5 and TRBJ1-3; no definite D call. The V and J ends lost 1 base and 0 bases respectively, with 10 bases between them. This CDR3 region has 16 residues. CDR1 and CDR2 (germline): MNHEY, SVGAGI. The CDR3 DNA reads TGTGCCAGCAGTTACTTAGGTCCTAGCTCTGGAAACACCATATATTTT. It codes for CASSYLGPSSGNTIYF.

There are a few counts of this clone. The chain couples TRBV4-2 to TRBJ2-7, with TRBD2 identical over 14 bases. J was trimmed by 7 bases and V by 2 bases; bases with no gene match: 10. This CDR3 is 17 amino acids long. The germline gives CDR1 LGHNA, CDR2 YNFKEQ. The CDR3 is CASSQPPGLAGAVEQYF. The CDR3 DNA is TGTGCCAGCAGCCAACCACCGGGACTAGCGGGAGCGGTGGAGCAGTACTTC.

The CDR3 sequence is CASSEDAGAVLQPQHF. For the CDR3, the DNA is TGTGCCAGCAGTGAAGACGCGGGGGCCGTGCTGCAGCCCCAGCATTTT. The chain couples TRBV6-1 to TRBJ1-5; maybe TRBD1 (6 bases). The CDR3 has 16 amino acids. Looked up from germline, CDR1 is MNHNS and CDR2 is SASEGT. Between the trimmed V and J ends, which lost 1 base and 7 bases, there was a span of 17 bases.

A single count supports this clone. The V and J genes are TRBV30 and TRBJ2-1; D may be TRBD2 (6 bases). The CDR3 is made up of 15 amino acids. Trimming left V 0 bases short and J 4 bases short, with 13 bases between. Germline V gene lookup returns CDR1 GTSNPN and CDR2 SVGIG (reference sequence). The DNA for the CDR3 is TGTGCCTGGAGTGTTAACGGGAGAAGTTACAATGAGCAGTTCTTC. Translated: CAWSVNGRSYNEQFF.

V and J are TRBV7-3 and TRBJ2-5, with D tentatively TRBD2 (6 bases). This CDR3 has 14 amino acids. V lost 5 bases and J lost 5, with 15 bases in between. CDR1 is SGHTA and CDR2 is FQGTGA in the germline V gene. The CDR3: CASSPSLARETQYF. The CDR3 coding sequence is TGTGCCAGCAGCCCGTCGCTAGCGAGGGAGACCCAGTACTTC. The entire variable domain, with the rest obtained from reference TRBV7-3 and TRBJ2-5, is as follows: GAGVSQTPSNKVTEKGKYVELRCDPISGHTALYWYRQSLGQGPEFLIYFQGTGAADDSGLPNDRFFAVRPEGSVSTLKIQRTERGDSAVYLCASSPSLARETQYFGPGTRLLVL.

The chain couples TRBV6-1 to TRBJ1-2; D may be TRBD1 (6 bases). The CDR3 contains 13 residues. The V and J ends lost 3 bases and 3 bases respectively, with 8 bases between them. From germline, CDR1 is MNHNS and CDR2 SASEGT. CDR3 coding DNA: TGTGCCAGCAGTGAGGGGGCGGACTATGGCTACACCTTC. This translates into CASSEGADYGYTF.

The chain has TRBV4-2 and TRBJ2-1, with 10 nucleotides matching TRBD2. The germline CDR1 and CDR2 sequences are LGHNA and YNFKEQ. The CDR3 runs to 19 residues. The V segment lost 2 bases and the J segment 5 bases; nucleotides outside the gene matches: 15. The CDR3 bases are TGTGCCAGCAGCCAATTTACCCAGACTCTAGCGGGGGTGAACAATGAGCAGTTCTTC. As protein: CASSQFTQTLAGVNNEQFF.

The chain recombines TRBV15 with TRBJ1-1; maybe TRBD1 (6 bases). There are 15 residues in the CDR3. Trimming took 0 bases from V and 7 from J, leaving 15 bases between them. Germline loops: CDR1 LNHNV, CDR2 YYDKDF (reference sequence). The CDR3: CATSRDGTGSIEAFF. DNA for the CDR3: TGTGCCACCAGCAGAGATGGAACAGGGTCAATTGAAGCTTTCTTT.

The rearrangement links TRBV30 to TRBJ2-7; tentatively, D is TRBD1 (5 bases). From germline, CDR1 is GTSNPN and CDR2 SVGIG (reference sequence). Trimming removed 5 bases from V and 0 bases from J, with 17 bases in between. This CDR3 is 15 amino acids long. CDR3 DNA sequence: TGTGCCTGGGTTAGCCAGACAGTCTCCTCCTACGAGCAGTACTTC. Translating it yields CAWVSQTVSSYEQYF.